The 13 T cell receptor beta chains below all came from one sample that was sequenced in a study of T cells in Graves' hyperthyroidism and ophthalmopathy. From RNA transcripts, TCR beta CDR3 regions were amplified. The HTBI primer set drove a first-round RT-PCR of the TCR CDR3. TCRdb analysed the multiplex PCR reads with MiXCR anew, one entry per CDR3 protein. The table lists roughly 350,000 distinct CDR3 sequences, about 14% of them singletons. Material for sequencing was blood. The receptors were gathered from a woman in her 30s with Graves' hyperthyroidism.

The genes are TRBV24-1 and TRBJ1-1; D is possibly TRBD1 (5 bases). Germline-derived CDR1 and CDR2 are KGHDR and SFDVKD. The CDR3 totals 14 residues. The V gene lost 5 bases and the J gene lost 1 base, with 10 bases spanning the gap. The CDR3: CATSGGPQNTEAFF. The CDR3 region has the DNA TGTGCCACCAGTGGGGGACCCCAGAACACTGAAGCTTTCTTT.

This chain joins TRBV5-1 and TRBJ1-1, with 8 nucleotides matching TRBD1. Germline V gene sequence: CDR1 SGHRS, CDR2 YFSETQ. The ends lost 1 base at V and 0 bases at J; junction bases unmatched: 11. This CDR3 is 18 amino acids long. DNA for the CDR3: TGCGCCAGCAGCTTGAACCCCGGGACAGGTGGAATGAACACTGAAGCTTTCTTT. The encoded protein is CASSLNPGTGGMNTEAFF.

This clonotype has a count of ten or more. This sequence joins TRBV28 and TRBJ2-4, with 8 bases fitting TRBD1. The V gene end was trimmed by 6 bases and the J gene end by 8 bases; junction bases not matched to a gene: 9. Germline CDR1 reads MDHEN; CDR2 reads SYDVKM. The CDR3 runs 14 residues. The CDR3 sequence: CASSKQGGFDIQYF. The CDR3 DNA sequence: TGTGCCAGCAGCAAACAGGGGGGTTTTGACATTCAGTACTTC. Full variable domain (rest looked up from reference TRBV28 and TRBJ2-4): DVKVTQSSRYLVKRTGEKVFLECVQDMDHENMFWYRQDPGLGLRLIYFSYDVKMKEKGDIPEGYSVSREKKERFSLILESASTNQTSMYLCASSKQGGFDIQYFGAGTRLSVL.

The genes are TRBV5-1 and TRBJ1-3; weak D call: TRBD1 (6 bases). The CDR3 runs to 13 residues. The ends were cut back, 3 bases at V and 3 bases at J, with 7 bases in the middle. Germline V CDR1 and CDR2: SGHRS, YFSETQ. The CDR3 loop reads CASSWTVGNTIYF. The DNA of the CDR3 is TGCGCCAGCAGCTGGACAGTTGGAAACACCATATATTTT.

The chain is built from TRBV12-3 or TRBV12-4 and TRBJ1-2; the D is unclear. The CDR3 runs 13 residues. With 6 bases removed from V and 3 bases from J, the gap between germline ends came to 11 bases. CDR3 nucleotides: TGTGCCAGCAGGAAGGACGGGGACTATGGCTACACCTTC. Residues: CASRKDGDYGYTF.

The sample holds many counts of this clonotype. The chain couples TRBV30 to TRBJ2-1; a weak D match, TRBD2 (6 bases). This CDR3 comprises 12 residues. Germline loops: CDR1 GTSNPN, CDR2 SVGIG (reference sequence). V was trimmed by 2 bases and J by 7 bases, leaving 9 bases between them. The CDR3, as DNA: TGTGCCTGGAGTTGGGGACTTAATGAGCAGTTCTTC. Translating gives CAWSWGLNEQFF.

The sample holds a few counts of this clonotype. This chain links TRBV5-1 with TRBJ2-3; D uncertain. This CDR3 spans 13 amino acids. Trimming pared 0 bases from V and 10 bases from J, leaving 12 bases between. Germline assignment: CDR1 SGHRS and CDR2 YFSETQ. The CDR3 loop is CASSLEALHAQYF. The CDR3 nucleotides read TGCGCCAGCAGCTTGGAAGCTCTTCATGCGCAGTATTTT.

This clonotype appeared a few times. J is TRBJ1-4 and V is TRBV20-1; 7 bases match TRBD1. The CDR3 extends over 13 amino acids. Germline V lookup: CDR1 DFQATT, CDR2 SNEGSKA (reference sequence). Trimming cost V 2 bases and J 6 bases; bases outside gene matches: 3. For the CDR3, the DNA is TGCAGTGCTAGAAGGGACAGTCATGAAAAACTGTTTTTT. Its protein product is CSARRDSHEKLFF.

This clonotype was detected ten times or more. V usage is TRBV28 and J usage is TRBJ1-5; D is ambiguous. The CDR3 spans 13 residues. Germline V gene data show CDR1 as MDHEN and CDR2 as SYDVKM. V lost 4 bases and J 4 bases, leaving 8 bases between the germline ends. CDR3 DNA: TGTGCCAGCAGTTCCCCCCAGAATCAGCCCCAGCATTTT. Translating it yields CASSSPQNQPQHF. Full variable domain (missing parts from reference TRBV28 and TRBJ1-5): DVKVTQSSRYLVKRTGEKVFLECVQDMDHENMFWYRQDPGLGLRLIYFSYDVKMKEKGDIPEGYSVSREKKERFSLILESASTNQTSMYLCASSSPQNQPQHFGDGTRLSIL.

This sequence joins TRBV4-1 and TRBJ2-7, with D uncertain. CDR1 and CDR2 (germline): MGHRA, YSYEKL. The CDR3 totals 16 residues. V was clipped by 1 base and J by 5 bases, with 18 bases between them. The CDR3, as DNA: TGCGCCAGCAGCCAAGTCGTCCGCCTAGTAGACGACGAGCAGTACTTC. Encoded protein: CASSQVVRLVDDEQYF.

The sample holds many counts of this clonotype. V is TRBV27 and J is TRBJ2-1; 12 positions match TRBD2. V gave up 10 bases and J gave up 9 bases; unmatched junction bases: 7. The germline CDR1 and CDR2 sequences are MNHEY and SMNVEV (reference sequence). The CDR3 spans 13 residues. The CDR3 region is CATTGLAGAEQFF. CDR3 coding DNA: TGTGCCACCACGGGACTAGCGGGCGCTGAGCAGTTCTTC.

This clonotype was counted ten times or more. V gene TRBV6-5 combines with J gene TRBJ2-2, with D perhaps TRBD1 or TRBD2 (5 bases each). Germline V gene data show CDR1 as MNHEY and CDR2 as SVGAGI. This CDR3 spans 16 amino acids. The V and J ends lost 0 bases and 6 bases respectively, with 14 bases between them. As DNA, the CDR3 is TGTGCCAGCAGTTACTCGTATAGCTGGGGGTCCGGGGAGCTGTTTTTT. Protein sequence: CASSYSYSWGSGELFF.

This clonotype was seen more than once but under ten times. V is TRBV20-1 and J is TRBJ2-7; the match to TRBD2 covers 12 bases. CDR1 and CDR2 from the germline V gene are DFQATT and SNEGSKA (reference sequence). The V segment lost 6 bases and the J segment 1 base; nucleotides outside the gene matches: 7. There are 15 residues in the CDR3. CDR3 coding DNA: TGCAGTGCCAGGCCCGGGACTAGCGGGTCCTACGAGCAGTACTTC. Translated, it gives CSARPGTSGSYEQYF.